These T cell receptor beta chains were read from a single sample in a study of T cell repertoires in MIS-A myocarditis. Here immunoSEQ multiplex PCR was the method, and the copy in TCRdb shows in-frame clones only, minus some. The table shows roughly 6,600 clones, with less than 80% occurring only once. Sequencing input: right inferior lung lobe tissue obtained at autopsy. The receptors stem from a young man with fulminant myocarditis from multisystem inflammatory syndrome in adults (MIS-A) after COVID-19. Both conserved end residues are part of each CDR3. Each record gives: D gene, clone size, J gene, CDR3 length, V gene, CDR3 protein, CDR3 DNA. A D gene is named only where the DNA matches it firmly. Clone sizes are given selectively: once, few, many, or a class where the clone is expanded.

D: TRBD1
size: NA
J: TRBJ1-2
length: 13
V: TRBV6-4
CDR3: CASLQGAGYGYTF
DNA: TGTGCCAGCTTACAGGGGGCGGGATATGGCTACACCTTC

D: NA
size: NA
J: TRBJ2-7
length: 13
V: TRBV7-8
CDR3: CASSLGSRDEQYF
DNA: TGTGCCAGCAGCTTAGGTTCGCGGGACGAGCAGTACTTC

D: NA
size: NA
J: TRBJ1-2
length: 13
V: TRBV2
CDR3: CTSSVGVTDGYTF
DNA: TGTACCAGCAGTGTAGGAGTTACCGATGGCTACACCTTC

D: NA
size: NA
J: TRBJ2-1
length: 16
V: TRBV4-2
CDR3: CASSSSKESSYNEQFF
DNA: TGTGCCAGCAGCTCTTCAAAGGAAAGCTCCTACAATGAGCAGTTCTTC

D: TRBD1
size: NA
J: TRBJ2-2
length: 16
V: TRBV7-2
CDR3: CASSLSGTGSYGELFF
DNA: TGTGCCAGCAGCTTATCAGGGACAGGGAGTTACGGGGAGCTGTTTTTT

D: TRBD2
size: few
J: TRBJ2-1
length: 15
V: TRBV6-1
CDR3: CASSELAGSYNEQFF
DNA: TGTGCCAGCAGTGAACTAGCGGGCTCCTACAATGAGCAGTTCTTC

D: NA
size: NA
J: TRBJ2-2
length: 12
V: TRBV13
CDR3: CASSLIPGELFF
DNA: TGTGCCAGCAGCTTAATCCCCGGGGAGCTGTTTTTT

D: TRBD1
size: NA
J: TRBJ1-2
length: 14
V: TRBV28
CDR3: CASSLGDRSRGYTF
DNA: TGTGCCAGCAGTTTAGGGGACAGGTCTCGGGGCTACACCTTC

D: NA
size: NA
J: TRBJ2-5
length: 14
V: TRBV7-9
CDR3: CASSLTPSKETQYF
DNA: TGTGCCAGCAGCCTTACCCCTTCTAAAGAGACCCAGTACTTC

D: TRBD2
size: NA
J: TRBJ2-3
length: 14
V: TRBV6-7
CDR3: CASSQRDALDTQYF
DNA: TGTGCCAGCAGTCAGCGGGACGCTCTGGATACGCAGTATTTT

D: NA
size: NA
J: TRBJ2-3
length: 14
V: TRBV5-1
CDR3: CASSPYRETDTQYF
DNA: TGCGCCAGCAGCCCCTACAGGGAGACAGATACGCAGTATTTT

D: TRBD2
size: NA
J: TRBJ2-1
length: 16
V: TRBV9
CDR3: CASSPFGGGSYNEQFF
DNA: TGTGCCAGCAGCCCGTTTGGGGGGGGTTCCTACAATGAGCAGTTCTTC

D: TRBD1
size: NA
J: TRBJ2-2
length: 14
V: TRBV6-6
CDR3: CASGTGWFTGELFF
DNA: TGTGCCAGCGGGACAGGGTGGTTTACCGGGGAGCTGTTTTTT

D: TRBD1
size: few
J: TRBJ1-4
length: 16
V: TRBV19
CDR3: CASSLRQGLSDEKLFF
DNA: TGTGCCAGTAGTCTCCGACAGGGGCTTTCGGATGAAAAACTGTTTTTT